A single sample gave rise to the 27 T cell receptor beta chains below, sequenced in a study of molecular identifiers for immune sequencing clone quantification. MiXCR, run by TCRdb on the PCR reads, gives a single entry per CDR3 protein. The table has under 600,000 distinct CDR3 sequences, about a quarter seen once. The sample comprised naive CD8+ T cells from blood, with Jurkat cell RNA spiked in. Subset specified: FACS-sorted CD8+CD4-CCR7+CD45RA+ naive T cells. The origin of the receptors is a human donor in good health. Some libraries in this study had Jurkat cell RNA spiked in.

V is TRBV27 and J is TRBJ2-7; 8 bases agree with TRBD1. The germline V gene has CDR1 MNHEY and CDR2 SMNVEV (reference sequence). The V gene end was trimmed by 2 bases and the J gene end by 5 bases; junction bases not matched to a gene: 5. CDR3 length: 14 residues. The CDR3 loop reads CASSLEAGGNEQYF. CDR3 nucleotide sequence: TGTGCCAGCAGTTTAGAAGCAGGGGGCAACGAGCAGTACTTC.

This clonotype has ten or more counts. V is TRBV7-9 and J is TRBJ2-7; TRBD1 agrees at 7 bases. Germline values: CDR1 SEHNR, CDR2 FQNEAQ (reference sequence). Trimming at V came to 5 bases and at J to 4 bases, leaving 5 bases not matched to a gene. This CDR3 spans 13 amino acids. The DNA for the CDR3 is TGTGCCAGCAGCGGCGGCAGGGGGTACGAGCAGTACTTC. Residues: CASSGGRGYEQYF.

This clonotype was recorded many times. The CDR3 bases are TGTGCCAGCAGCTTGCCTTATGGAGACTCAGATACGCAGTATTTT. Translated, it gives CASSLPYGDSDTQYF. V and J are TRBV5-4 and TRBJ2-3; D is unresolved. Germline CDR1 reads SGHNT; CDR2 reads YYREEE (reference sequence). This CDR3 contains 15 residues. The ends were cut back, 1 base at V and 4 bases at J, with 13 bases in the middle.

This clonotype was picked up many times. This chain joins TRBV10-2 and TRBJ1-1; no clear D. The ends were cut back, 6 bases at V and 10 bases at J, with 15 bases in the middle. Germline V gene data show CDR1 as WSHSY and CDR2 as SAAADI. The CDR3 sequence is 12 residues long. The CDR3 sequence is CASSLNGPGAFF. The CDR3 DNA is TGCGCCAGCAGCCTAAACGGGCCCGGAGCTTTCTTT.

This clonotype was picked up many times. The chain links TRBV27 to TRBJ1-1; D is perhaps TRBD1 (5 bases). Per the germline V gene, CDR1 is MNHEY and CDR2 is SMNVEV (reference sequence). Trimming took off 5 bases at V and 5 bases at J, with 12 bases between the two ends. The CDR3 covers 13 residues. This CDR3 reads CASSPGRRTEAFF. The CDR3 DNA reads as TGTGCCAGCAGTCCGGGGCGCAGAACTGAAGCTTTCTTT.

As for this clonotype: This likely came from a read error, as a far larger clone is one base away. The CDR3 DNA follows: TGTGCCAGCGGTCCCGGGACAGGGGACGAGCAGTACTTC. Translating gives CASGPGTGDEQYF. The rearrangement links TRBV6-5 to TRBJ2-7, with 10 bases identical to TRBD1. Trimming cost V 8 bases and J 5 bases; bases outside gene matches: 6. CDR3 length: 13 residues. Germline lookup yields CDR1 MNHEY and CDR2 SVGAGI.

The chain combines TRBV9 with TRBJ2-5, with D perhaps matching TRBD1 or TRBD2 (5 bases each). The V gene lost 2 bases and the J gene lost 3 bases, with 17 bases spanning the gap. From germline, CDR1 is SGDLS and CDR2 YYNGEE. CDR3 length equals 16 residues. CDR3 in amino acids: CASSVRPGLGEETQYF. The CDR3 bases are TGTGCCAGCAGCGTTCGCCCAGGGTTGGGGGAAGAGACCCAGTACTTC.

The chain links TRBV18 to TRBJ2-1; TRBD2 matches at 11 bases. CDR3 length equals 15 residues. Germline V gene data show CDR1 as KGHSH and CDR2 as LQKENI. V dropped 6 bases and J dropped 8; count of bases not matched to a gene: 9. The CDR3 reads CASSQTSGSSHEQFF. DNA of the CDR3: TGTGCCAGCTCCCAAACTAGCGGGAGTTCGCATGAGCAGTTCTTC.

This clonotype came up many times. The CDR3 DNA reads as TGTGCCAGCAGTGAAAAAAGGCTGGTCGCAGATACGCAGTATTTT. As protein: CASSEKRLVADTQYF. The chain joins TRBV2 to TRBJ2-3; D remains ambiguous. V gave up 2 bases and J gave up 4 bases, with 13 bases separating them. Germline CDR1 is SNHLY and CDR2 is FYNNEI. The CDR3 spans 15 residues.

The rearrangement links TRBV20-1 to TRBJ1-2; a weak D match, TRBD1 (6 bases). The CDR3 is made up of 17 amino acids. The germline CDR1 and CDR2 sequences are DFQATT and SNEGSKA (reference sequence). Trimming stripped 1 base from V and 2 bases from J, with 20 bases between. The chain's CDR3 is CSARAWAPDRENYGYTF. As DNA, the CDR3 is TGCAGTGCTAGAGCATGGGCCCCGGACAGAGAAAACTATGGCTACACCTTC.

With respect to this clonotype: One base away lies a much larger clone, so this may be a sequencing read error. The gene calls are TRBV4-3 and TRBJ1-1; tentatively, D is TRBD1 (5 bases). There are 11 residues in the CDR3. The germline gives CDR1 LGHNA, CDR2 YSLEER. CDR3 in amino acids: CASKKGTEASF. The CDR3 coding sequence is TGCGCCAGCAAGAAGGGGACGGAAGCTTCCTTT.

Comments on this clonotype: A much larger clone lies one base from this, so it may be a read error. This rearrangement joins TRBV11-2 to TRBJ2-7; 10 bases align to TRBD2. There are 13 residues in the CDR3. The trim removed 8 bases at V and 5 bases at J, leaving 6 bases unmatched. CDR1 and CDR2 (germline): SGHAT, FQNNGV. The CDR3 is CASCLGLANEQYF. CDR3 in DNA: TGTGCCAGCTGCCTGGGACTAGCGAACGAGCAGTACTTC.

The chain links TRBV7-2 to TRBJ1-4; no clear D gene. Germline CDR1 reads SGHTA; CDR2 reads FQGNSA. Trimming removed 5 bases from V and 0 bases from J, with 19 bases in between. The CDR3 is made up of 18 amino acids. The CDR3 sequence is CASSQLPAPVATNEKLFF. The CDR3 DNA follows: TGTGCCAGCAGCCAACTTCCGGCCCCAGTAGCAACTAATGAAAAACTGTTTTTT.

In its sample, this clonotype was seen many times. The chain uses TRBV2 and TRBJ1-6; no firm D call. Per the germline V gene, CDR1 is SNHLY and CDR2 is FYNNEI. Trimming pared 3 bases from V and 7 bases from J, leaving 10 bases between. This CDR3 contains 14 residues. The CDR3 protein is CASSEVSLNSPLHF. The CDR3 bases are TGTGCCAGCAGTGAGGTCAGCCTCAATTCACCCCTCCACTTT.

This clonotype was observed a handful of times. The chain recombines TRBV3-1 with TRBJ1-1, with 10 bases fitting TRBD1. Looked up from germline, CDR1 is LGHDT and CDR2 is YNNKEL (reference sequence). The CDR3 is made up of 15 amino acids. V trimming: 4 bases; J trimming: 1 base; junction bases outside the gene matches: 3. CDR3 loop: CASSPRQGANTEAFF. The CDR3 DNA follows: TGTGCCAGCAGCCCTAGACAGGGGGCGAACACTGAAGCTTTCTTT.

This chain uses TRBV25-1 with TRBJ1-2, with D perhaps TRBD1 (5 bases). Germline assignment: CDR1 MGHDK and CDR2 SYGVNS. This CDR3 is 14 amino acids long. Trimming left V 1 base short and J 3 bases short, with 9 bases between. CDR3: CASSESGDYYGYTF. CDR3 DNA sequence: TGTGCCAGCAGTGAATCGGGGGATTACTATGGCTACACCTTC.

This clonotype has just a few counts. The V gene is TRBV20-1, the J gene TRBJ2-1; 12 nucleotides match TRBD2. V lost 0 bases and J lost 8; bases outside the gene matches: 14. This CDR3 comprises 18 residues. Germline CDR1 and CDR2: DFQATT and SNEGSKA (reference sequence). CDR3 protein: CSAREFPLLAGGTHEQFF. The CDR3 DNA follows: TGCAGTGCTAGAGAATTCCCACTACTAGCGGGAGGAACCCATGAGCAGTTCTTC.

The rearrangement joins TRBV27 to TRBJ2-7; a weak D match, TRBD1 (6 bases). Germline V gene sequence: CDR1 MNHEY, CDR2 SMNVEV (reference sequence). With 5 bases removed from V and 13 bases from J, the gap between germline ends came to 18 bases. The CDR3 loop spans 12 amino acids. The CDR3 sequence is CASSDKCRGFYF. For the CDR3, the DNA is TGTGCCAGCAGTGATAAGTGCAGGGGCTTTTACTTC.

Details on this clonotype: With a much larger clone just one base away, this may be a read error. The CDR3 ends on some other residue instead of the conserved phenylalanine or tryptophan, so this is likely a read error. The rearrangement links TRBV5-4 to TRBJ2-7; 9 nucleotides line up with TRBD1. This CDR3 comprises 15 residues. V shed 3 bases and J 3 bases; nucleotides not matched to a gene: 7. Germline V lookup: CDR1 SGHNT, CDR2 YYREEE (reference sequence). CDR3 bases: TGTGCCAGCAGCTCTCCGGGACAGGGAGGCTACGAGCAGTACCTC. Translating gives CASSSPGQGGYEQYL.

In its sample, this clonotype was seen many times. This chain uses TRBV14 with TRBJ2-1; TRBD2 agrees at 14 bases. The germline V gene encodes CDR1 SGHDN and CDR2 FVKESK. After removal of 3 bases from V and 8 bases from J, the junction contained 3 bases not matched to a gene. The CDR3 is made up of 15 amino acids. CDR3 nucleotide sequence: TGTGCCAGCAGCCAGGGACTAGCGGGAGTCTATGAGCAGTTCTTC. Its protein product is CASSQGLAGVYEQFF.

The chain combines TRBV7-9 with TRBJ1-2; perhaps TRBD1 as D (6 bases). The CDR3 extends over 14 amino acids. Trimming removed 2 bases from V and 4 bases from J, with 11 bases in between. The V gene's germline CDR1 is SEHNR and CDR2 FQNEAQ (reference sequence). CDR3 sequence (DNA): TGTGCCAGCAGCTTAATGGGGGCCGGCTATGGCTACACCTTC. Amino acid sequence: CASSLMGAGYGYTF.

The chain has TRBV11-2 and TRBJ2-6, with a tentative D call TRBD2 (5 bases). Trimming left V 1 base short and J 5 bases short, with 18 bases between. The length of the CDR3 is 18 residues. Germline CDR1 is SGHAT and CDR2 is FQNNGV. CDR3 sequence (DNA): TGTGCCAGCAGCTTAGGTCTGGGGAGCCGGTCCTGGGCCAACGTCCTGACTTTC. Amino acid sequence: CASSLGLGSRSWANVLTF.

This clonotype was seen a handful of times. In DNA form, the CDR3 reads TGTGCCAGCAGCCTCTTTTTCGGACCTTACGAGCAGTACTTC. This translates into CASSLFFGPYEQYF. The chain has TRBV5-4 and TRBJ2-7; D unresolved. This CDR3 is built from 14 residues. V was pared by 4 bases and J by 4 bases, with 15 bases between. Germline CDR1 SGHNT, CDR2 YYREEE (reference sequence).

The chain recombines TRBV20-1 with TRBJ1-4, with D perhaps matching TRBD1 (5 bases). This CDR3 comprises 16 residues. The germline V gene has CDR1 DFQATT and CDR2 SNEGSKA (reference sequence). V lost 0 bases and J lost 4, with 15 bases in between. The CDR3 DNA is TGCAGTGCTAGAGATTGGGACGGCCTTGATAATGAAAAACTGTTTTTT. This sequence encodes CSARDWDGLDNEKLFF.

This clonotype was counted between two and nine times. The rearrangement links TRBV7-9 to TRBJ2-5, with a weak D call TRBD2 (5 bases). CDR1 is SEHNR and CDR2 is FQNEAQ in the germline V gene (reference sequence). The CDR3 spans 14 residues. The V end was cut by 4 bases, the J end by 3 bases, with 12 bases between. CDR3 nucleotides: TGTGCCAGCAGCTCGCGGCAGAGGGAAGAGACCCAGTACTTC. This codes for CASSSRQREETQYF.

A note on this clonotype: A much larger clone lies one base from this, so it may be a read error. The chain joins TRBV5-6 to TRBJ1-5; tentatively, D is TRBD1 (5 bases). In germline, CDR1 is SGHDT, CDR2 YYEEEE. Trimming took off 4 bases at V and 9 bases at J, with 11 bases between the two ends. The CDR3 has 12 residues. The CDR3 sequence is CASSRGDLPQHF. The CDR3 nucleotides read TGTGCCAGCAGCAGGGGAGATCTGCCCCAGCATTTT.

This clonotype was found a few times. V gene TRBV23-1 combines with J gene TRBJ2-2; 11 bases match TRBD2. TRBV23-1 falls under the ORF class, with uncertain function. J gave up 3 bases and V 2 bases, and 11 bases lay outside the gene matches. The CDR3 has 19 residues. The CDR3 region has the DNA TGCGCCAGCAGTCAACGACCGAAGGGACTAGCGGATTACACCGGGGAGCTGTTTTTT. Encoded protein: CASSQRPKGLADYTGELFF.